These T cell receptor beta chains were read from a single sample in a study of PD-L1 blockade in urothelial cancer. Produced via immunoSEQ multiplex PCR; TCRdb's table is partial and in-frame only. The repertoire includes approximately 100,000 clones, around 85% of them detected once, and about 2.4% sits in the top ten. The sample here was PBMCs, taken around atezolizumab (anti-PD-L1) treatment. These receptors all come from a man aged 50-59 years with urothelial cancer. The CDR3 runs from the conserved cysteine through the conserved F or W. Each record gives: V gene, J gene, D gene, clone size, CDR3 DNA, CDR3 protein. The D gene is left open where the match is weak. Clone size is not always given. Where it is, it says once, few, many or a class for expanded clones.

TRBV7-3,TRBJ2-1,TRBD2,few,TGTGCCAGCAGCCCGGAGGGGGGACTAGCGGCCGATGAGCAGTTCTTC,CASSPEGGLAADEQFF
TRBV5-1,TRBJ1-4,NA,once,TGCGCCAGCAGTTGGGGGGGGGTCGACGAAAAACTGTTTTTT,CASSWGGVDEKLFF
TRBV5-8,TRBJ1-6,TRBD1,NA,TGTGCCAGCAGCTTTACCGGGACAGCCCTTAATAATTCACCCCTCCACTTT,CASSFTGTALNNSPLHF
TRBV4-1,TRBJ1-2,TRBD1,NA,TGCGCCAGCAGCTGGGACAGCGATAACTATGGCTACACCTTC,CASSWDSDNYGYTF
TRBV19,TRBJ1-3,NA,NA,TGTGCCAGTAGTAGAGACCCGACAGGCCATGTCTCTGGAAACACCATATATTTT,CASSRDPTGHVSGNTIYF
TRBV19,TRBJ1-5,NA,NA,TGTGCCAGTAGTATTTCCAACAATCAGCCCCAGCATTTT,CASSISNNQPQHF
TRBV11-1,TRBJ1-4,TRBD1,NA,TGTGCCAGCAGCGAGGACAGGGGGCGGCCTAATGAAAAACTGTTTTTT,CASSEDRGRPNEKLFF
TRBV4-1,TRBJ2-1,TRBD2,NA,TGCGCCAGCAGCCAAGATTTAGCGGGACGCTACAATGAGCAGTTCTTC,CASSQDLAGRYNEQFF
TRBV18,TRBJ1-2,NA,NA,TGTGCCAGCACGCGTGCAGTCCCCGGGAAATCGTATGGCTACACCTTC,CASTRAVPGKSYGYTF
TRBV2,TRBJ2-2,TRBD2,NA,TGTGCCAGCAGAGGACTAGCGGGAGGGCCATTTGGGGAGCTGTTTTTT,CASRGLAGGPFGELFF
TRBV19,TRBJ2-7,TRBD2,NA,TGTGCCAGTAGTATTGGGGGACTAGCGGGCGTATACGAGCAGTACTTC,CASSIGGLAGVYEQYF
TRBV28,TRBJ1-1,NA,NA,TGTGCCAGCAGCCCACCCGGCAGGGGAGCTTTCTTT,CASSPPGRGAFF
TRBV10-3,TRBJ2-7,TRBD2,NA,TGTGCCATCAGGAGAGCTAGCGGAGGACCCTACGAGCAGTACTTC,CAIRRASGGPYEQYF
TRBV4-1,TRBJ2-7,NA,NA,TGCGCCAGCAGCGGGCGGGGAGGCTACGAGCAGTACTTC,CASSGRGGYEQYF
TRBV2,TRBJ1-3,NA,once,TGTGCCAGCAGTACCCGACAGGACTCTGGAAACACCATATATTTT,CASSTRQDSGNTIYF
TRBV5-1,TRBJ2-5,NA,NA,TGCGCCAGCACCCCGACCCCGGGAACAAGAGAGACCCAGTACTTC,CASTPTPGTRETQYF
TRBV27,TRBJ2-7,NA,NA,TGTGCCAGCAGTCGACCTAGCTCCTACGAGCAGTACTTC,CASSRPSSYEQYF
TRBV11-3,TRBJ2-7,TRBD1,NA,TGTGCCAGCAGCTTAGGCGGGGACAGGTCCTACGAGCAGTACTTC,CASSLGGDRSYEQYF
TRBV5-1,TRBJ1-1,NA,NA,TGCGCCAGCAGCTTCAGGGGAATAGGGGTGAACACTGAAGCTTTCTTT,CASSFRGIGVNTEAFF
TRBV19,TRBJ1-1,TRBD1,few,TGTGCCAGTAGTACAAGGACAGGGGGAACTGAAGCTTTCTTT,CASSTRTGGTEAFF
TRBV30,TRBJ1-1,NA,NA,TGTGCCTGGGGGTTAGGGACACTCAACACTGAAGCTTTCTTT,CAWGLGTLNTEAFF
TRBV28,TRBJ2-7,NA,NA,TGTGCCAGCAGTTTAGAGGGCTCCGACGAGCAGTACTTC,CASSLEGSDEQYF
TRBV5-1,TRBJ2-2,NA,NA,TGCGCCAGCAGCCCCCGACAGCAAGATTACACCGGGGAGCTGTTTTTT,CASSPRQQDYTGELFF
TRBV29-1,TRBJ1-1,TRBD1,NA,TGCAGCGTTCGAGGGACAGGTATTAGCGCTTTCTTT,CSVRGTGISAFF
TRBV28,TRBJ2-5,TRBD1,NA,TGTGCCAGCAGCGGACAGGGACGATCCCAGTACTTC,CASSGQGRSQYF
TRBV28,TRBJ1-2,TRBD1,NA,TGTGCCAGCAGGACCACCGGGACAGGGGGTTCTGGTGGCTACACCTTC,CASRTTGTGGSGGYTF
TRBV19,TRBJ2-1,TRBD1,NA,TGTGCCAGTAGTAGGGGACAGAAGCAGTTCTTC,CASSRGQKQFF
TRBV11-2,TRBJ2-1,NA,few,TGTGCCAGCAGCTTAGCCCCGCGACTCAACAATGAGCAGTTCTTC,CASSLAPRLNNEQFF
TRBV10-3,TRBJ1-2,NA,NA,TGTGCCATCAGTGAGTCAATAGGGAGAGACTATGGCTACACCTTC,CAISESIGRDYGYTF
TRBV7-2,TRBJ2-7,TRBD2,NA,TGTGCCAGCAGCCGCAGACTAGCTGAGCAGTACTTC,CASSRRLAEQYF
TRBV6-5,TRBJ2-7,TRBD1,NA,TGTGCCAGCAGTTTCGACAGGGGGGGTCCTAGTGAGCAGTACTTC,CASSFDRGGPSEQYF
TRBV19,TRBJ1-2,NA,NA,TGTGCCAGTAGTGTCAACAGGGACAACGGCTATGGCTACACCTTC,CASSVNRDNGYGYTF
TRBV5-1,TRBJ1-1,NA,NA,TGCGCCAGCCGTGCGGACATGGGGAACACTGAAGCTTTCTTT,CASRADMGNTEAFF
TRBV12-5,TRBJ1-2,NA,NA,TGTGCTAGTGCCCGGGACAACTCCCGTGGTTACGCCTTC,CASARDNSRGYAF
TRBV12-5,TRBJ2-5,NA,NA,TGTGCTAGTGGTTCGGGGAGGTCGCAGTACTTC,CASGSGRSQYF
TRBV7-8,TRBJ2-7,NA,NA,TGTGCCAGCAGCCCCCGGTTCGAGCAGTACTTC,CASSPRFEQYF
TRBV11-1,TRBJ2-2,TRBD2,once,TGTGCCAGCAGCTTGTCCCTGTTGGCTAGCGGGAGTCGTGCCGGGGAGCTGTTTTTT,CASSLSLLASGSRAGELFF
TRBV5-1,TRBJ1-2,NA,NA,TGCGCCAGCAGCTTGACAGGCGGCGGCTACACCTTC,CASSLTGGGYTF
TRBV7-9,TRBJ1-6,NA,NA,TGTGCCAGCAGCAAAGAAAACAGGAATTCACCCCTCCACTTT,CASSKENRNSPLHF
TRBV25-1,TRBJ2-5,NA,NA,TGTGCCAGCAGTGAATACAGGGTTGAGGAGACCCAGTACTTC,CASSEYRVEETQYF
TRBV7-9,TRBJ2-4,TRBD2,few,TGTGCCAGCAGCCCGAGCGGGAGCGGGAACATTCAGTACTTC,CASSPSGSGNIQYF
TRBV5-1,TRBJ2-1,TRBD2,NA,TGCGCCAGCAGCCCACAAACTAGCGGGAGGCTTTCCTACAATGAGCAGTTCTTC,CASSPQTSGRLSYNEQFF
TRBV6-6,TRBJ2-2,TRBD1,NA,TGTGCCAGCAGAAGGACAGGAAAGGGGGAGCTGTTTTTT,CASRRTGKGELFF
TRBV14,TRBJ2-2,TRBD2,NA,TGTGCCAGCAGCCAGGGAGCGGGAGATAAGTGGGAGCTGTTTTTT,CASSQGAGDKWELFF
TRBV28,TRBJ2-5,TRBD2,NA,TGTGCCAGCAGTTTACCACTAGCGGGAGGGCCCGGGGAGACCCAGTACTTC,CASSLPLAGGPGETQYF